This TCR beta chain emerged from a study of blood T cell repertoires in COVID-19. The germline gives CDR1 SEHNR, CDR2 FQNEAQ (reference sequence). Trimming shortened V by 1 base and J by 7 bases, and 8 bases separated the two germline ends. The length of the CDR3 is 14 residues. Under the authors' procedure: Amplification from reference gene primers served as the basis for estimated nucleated cell counts. TCRdb keeps only in-frame clones here, not all; method: immunoSEQ multiplex PCR. V, J and clone size derive from that table, while D and trimming were established from the DNA sequence. The sample has some 220,000 clones; approximately 78% are singletons.

The V call is TRBV7-9, the J call TRBJ1-6; TRBD1 might be the D (5 bases). This clonotype was sampled from a woman between 70 and 85 years old with COVID-19, enrolled during active disease. The sequenced sample consisted of peripheral blood. The CDR3, as DNA: TGTGCCAGCAGCTTAGAACAGGCCAATTCACCCCTCCACTTT. This encodes CASSLEQANSPLHF.